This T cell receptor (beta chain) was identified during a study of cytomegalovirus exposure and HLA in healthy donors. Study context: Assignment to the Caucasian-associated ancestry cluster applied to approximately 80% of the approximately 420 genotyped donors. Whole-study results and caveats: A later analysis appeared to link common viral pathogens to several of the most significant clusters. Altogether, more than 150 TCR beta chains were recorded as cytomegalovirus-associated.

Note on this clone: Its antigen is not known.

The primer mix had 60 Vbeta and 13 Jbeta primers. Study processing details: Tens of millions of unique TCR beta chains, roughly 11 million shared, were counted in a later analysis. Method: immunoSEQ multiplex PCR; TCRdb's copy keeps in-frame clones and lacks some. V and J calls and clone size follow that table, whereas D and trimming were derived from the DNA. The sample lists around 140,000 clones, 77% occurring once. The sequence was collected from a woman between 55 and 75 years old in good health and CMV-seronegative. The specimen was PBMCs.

The DNA of the CDR3 is TGTGCCAGCGGCTCATCCAGGGGAGGGAATTCACCCCTCCACTTT. This gives the protein CASGSSRGGNSPLHF. The V gene is TRBV9, the J gene TRBJ1-6; the D gene is possibly TRBD1 (6 bases). Germline lookup yields CDR1 SGDLS and CDR2 YYNGEE. The V and J ends lost 7 bases and 7 bases respectively, with 18 bases between them. CDR3 length equals 15 residues.